What follows are 4 T cell receptor beta chains derived from one specimen sequenced in a study of T cell responses to AZD1222 COVID-19 vaccine. Some clones are missing from TCRdb's copy, which holds only in-frame ones; the method was immunoSEQ multiplex PCR. The sample carries roughly 140,000 clones, around nine tenths recorded once. Sequencing used peripheral blood, obtained on day 0 of AZD1222 vaccination. The receptors originated from an adult in good health.

V usage is TRBV13 and J usage is TRBJ1-1; maybe TRBD1 (5 bases). The germline CDR1 and CDR2 sequences are PRHDT and FYEKMQ (reference sequence). V was clipped by 0 bases and J by 8 bases, with 10 bases between them. This CDR3 region has 13 residues. The CDR3 region has the DNA TGTGCCAGCAGCTTAGGCCAGGGCACCGAAGCTTTCTTT. Residues: CASSLGQGTEAFF.

The rearrangement uses TRBV2 and TRBJ2-7; D possibly corresponds to TRBD1 (6 bases). Looked up from germline, CDR1 is SNHLY and CDR2 is FYNNEI. The CDR3 contains 13 residues. V dropped 7 bases and J dropped 5 bases, with 15 bases sitting between them. This chain's CDR3 is CASKHRDGDEQYF. The DNA of the CDR3 is TGTGCCAGCAAACACAGGGACGGGGACGAGCAGTACTTC.

The genes are TRBV19 and TRBJ2-1, with D perhaps matching TRBD1 (6 bases). The V end lost 8 bases, the J end lost 6 bases, and 14 bases lay between the germline ends. The CDR3 loop spans 13 amino acids. The germline V gene has CDR1 LNHDA and CDR2 SQIVND (reference sequence). The CDR3 spells CASGLGALNEQFF. The DNA for the CDR3 is TGTGCCAGTGGCCTGGGGGCCCTCAATGAGCAGTTCTTC.

The chain employs TRBV13 and TRBJ2-3; possible D gene TRBD2, 6 bases. The germline V gene encodes CDR1 PRHDT and CDR2 FYEKMQ (reference sequence). Trimming removed 1 base at V and 4 bases at J, with 15 bases between. This CDR3 is 16 amino acids long. CDR3 loop: CASSLVPTGVADTQYF. DNA of the CDR3: TGTGCCAGCAGCTTAGTCCCCACGGGAGTCGCAGATACGCAGTATTTT.